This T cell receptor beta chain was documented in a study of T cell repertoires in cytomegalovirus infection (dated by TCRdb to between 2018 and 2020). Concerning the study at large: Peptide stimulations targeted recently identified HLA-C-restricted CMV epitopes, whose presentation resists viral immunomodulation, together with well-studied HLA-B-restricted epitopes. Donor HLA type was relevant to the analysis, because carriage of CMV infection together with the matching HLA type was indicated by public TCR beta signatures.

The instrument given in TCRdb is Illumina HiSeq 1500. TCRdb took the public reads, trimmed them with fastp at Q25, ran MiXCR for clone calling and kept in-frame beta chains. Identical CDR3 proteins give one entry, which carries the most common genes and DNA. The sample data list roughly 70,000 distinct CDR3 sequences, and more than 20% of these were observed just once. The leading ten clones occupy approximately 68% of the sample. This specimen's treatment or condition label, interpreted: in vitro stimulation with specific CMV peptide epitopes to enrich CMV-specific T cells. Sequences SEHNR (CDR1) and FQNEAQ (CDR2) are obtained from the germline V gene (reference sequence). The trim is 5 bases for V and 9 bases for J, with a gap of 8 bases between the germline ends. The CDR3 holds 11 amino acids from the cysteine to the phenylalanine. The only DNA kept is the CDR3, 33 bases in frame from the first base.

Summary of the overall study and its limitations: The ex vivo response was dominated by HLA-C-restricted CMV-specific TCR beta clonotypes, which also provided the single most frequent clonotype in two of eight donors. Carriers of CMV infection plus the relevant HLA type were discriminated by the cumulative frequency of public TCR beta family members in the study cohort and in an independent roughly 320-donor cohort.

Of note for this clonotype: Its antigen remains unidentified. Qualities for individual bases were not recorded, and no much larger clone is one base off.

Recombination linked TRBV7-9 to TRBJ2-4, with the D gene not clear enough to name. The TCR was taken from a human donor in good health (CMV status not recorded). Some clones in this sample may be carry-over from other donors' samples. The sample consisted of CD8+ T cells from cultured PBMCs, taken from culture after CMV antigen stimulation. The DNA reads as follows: TGTGCCAGCAGCATCCCCCCCATTCAGTACTTC. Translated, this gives CASSIPPIQYF.